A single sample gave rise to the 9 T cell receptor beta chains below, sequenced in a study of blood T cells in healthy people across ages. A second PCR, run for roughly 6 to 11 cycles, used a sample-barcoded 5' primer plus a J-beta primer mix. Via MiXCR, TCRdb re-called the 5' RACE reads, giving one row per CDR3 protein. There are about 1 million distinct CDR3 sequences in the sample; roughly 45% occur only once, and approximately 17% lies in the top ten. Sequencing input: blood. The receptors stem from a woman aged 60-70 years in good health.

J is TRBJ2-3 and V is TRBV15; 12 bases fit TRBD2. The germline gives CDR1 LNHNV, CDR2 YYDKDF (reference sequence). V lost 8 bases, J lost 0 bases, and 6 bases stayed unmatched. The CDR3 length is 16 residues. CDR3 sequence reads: CATRGLAGYSTDTQYF. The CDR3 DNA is TGTGCCACCCGCGGACTAGCGGGATATAGCACAGATACGCAGTATTTT.

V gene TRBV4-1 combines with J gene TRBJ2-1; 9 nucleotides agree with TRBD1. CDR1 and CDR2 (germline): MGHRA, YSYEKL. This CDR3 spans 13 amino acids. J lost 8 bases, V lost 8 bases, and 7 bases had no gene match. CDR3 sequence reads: CASHMDRGYEQFF. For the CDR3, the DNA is TGCGCCAGCCACATGGACAGGGGTTATGAGCAGTTCTTC.

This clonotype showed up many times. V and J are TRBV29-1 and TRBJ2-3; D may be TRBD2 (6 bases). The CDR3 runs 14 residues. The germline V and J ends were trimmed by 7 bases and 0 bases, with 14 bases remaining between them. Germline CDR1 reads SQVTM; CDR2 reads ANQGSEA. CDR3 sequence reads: CSAPRSGSTDTQYF. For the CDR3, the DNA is TGCAGCGCCCCTAGGAGCGGGAGCACAGATACGCAGTATTTT.

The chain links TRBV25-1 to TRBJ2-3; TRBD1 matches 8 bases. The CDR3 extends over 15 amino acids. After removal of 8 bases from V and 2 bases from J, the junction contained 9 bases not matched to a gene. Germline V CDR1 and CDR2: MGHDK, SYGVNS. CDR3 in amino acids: CASVTGTGVTDTQYF. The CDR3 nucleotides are TGTGCCAGCGTAACCGGGACAGGAGTCACAGATACGCAGTATTTT.

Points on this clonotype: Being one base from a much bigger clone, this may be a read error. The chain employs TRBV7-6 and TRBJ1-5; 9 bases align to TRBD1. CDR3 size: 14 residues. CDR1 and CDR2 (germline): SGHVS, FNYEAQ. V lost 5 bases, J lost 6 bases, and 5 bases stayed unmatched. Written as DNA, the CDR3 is TGTGCCAGCAGCGTAGAGACAGGGGGTCAGCCCCAGCATTTT. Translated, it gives CASSVETGGQPQHF.

In DNA, the CDR3 is TGCAGTGCTAGTACTGCGGGAGGTCCCTACGAGCAGTACTTC. Translated: CSASTAGGPYEQYF. The chain recombines TRBV20-1 with TRBJ2-7; TRBD2 agrees at 8 bases. Germline V gene lookup returns CDR1 DFQATT and CDR2 SNEGSKA (reference sequence). The V gene end was trimmed by 3 bases and the J gene end by 2 bases; junction bases not matched to a gene: 6. This CDR3 spans 14 amino acids.

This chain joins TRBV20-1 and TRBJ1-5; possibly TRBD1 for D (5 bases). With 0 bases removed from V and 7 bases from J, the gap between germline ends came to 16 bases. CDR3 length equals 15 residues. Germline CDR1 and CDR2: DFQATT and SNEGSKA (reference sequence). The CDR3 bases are TGCAGTGCTAGAGAGCAGGATGGCCGGGGCCAGCCCCAGCATTTT. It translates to CSAREQDGRGQPQHF.

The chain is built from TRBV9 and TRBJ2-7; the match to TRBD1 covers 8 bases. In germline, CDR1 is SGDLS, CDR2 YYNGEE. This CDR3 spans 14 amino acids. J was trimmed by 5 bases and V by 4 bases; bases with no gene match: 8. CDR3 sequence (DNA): TGTGCCAGCAGCCTGGGACAGGTCTTCGACGAGCAGTACTTC. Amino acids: CASSLGQVFDEQYF.

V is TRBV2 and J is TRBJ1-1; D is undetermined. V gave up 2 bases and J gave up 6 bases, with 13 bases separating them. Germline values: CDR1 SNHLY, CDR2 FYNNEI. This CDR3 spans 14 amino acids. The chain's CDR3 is CASSEYKPAAEAFF. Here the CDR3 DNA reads TGTGCCAGCAGTGAATATAAGCCCGCCGCTGAAGCTTTCTTT. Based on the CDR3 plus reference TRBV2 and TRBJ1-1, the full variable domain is EPEVTQTPSHQVTQMGQEVILRCVPISNHLYFYWYRQILGQKVEFLVSFYNNEISEKSEIFDDQFSVERPDGSNFTLKIRSTKLEDSAMYFCASSEYKPAAEAFFGQGTRLTVV.